This passage covers 11 T cell receptor beta chains from one sample sequenced in a study of T-cell memory formation after mild COVID-19. A single record per CDR3 protein comes from TCRdb applying MiXCR to the 5' RACE reads. The sample comprises 350,000 to 450,000 distinct CDR3 sequences, around 20% of which are singletons, and about 8.8% rests with the top ten. Sequences were obtained from PBMCs or a T cell subset sorted from them (not recorded which). Receptor source: an adult woman who had mild COVID-19 (a few samples of this study predate the infection). Cell type and time point are not known.

This clonotype is labeled as medium-sized. The J gene is TRBJ2-1, the V gene TRBV5-6, with D unresolved. The CDR3 sequence is 14 residues long. From germline, CDR1 is SGHDT and CDR2 YYEEEE. Trimming stripped 2 bases from V and 0 bases from J, with 6 bases between. The CDR3: CASSFDGSYNEQFF. CDR3 coding DNA: TGTGCCAGCAGCTTCGACGGCTCCTACAATGAGCAGTTCTTC.

CDR3 amino acids: CASRTTGGKWTEAFF. The CDR3 region has the DNA TGTGCCAGCAGAACGACAGGGGGGAAATGGACTGAAGCTTTCTTT. V usage is TRBV5-6 and J usage is TRBJ1-1; the match to TRBD1 covers 9 bases. This CDR3 is built from 15 residues. Germline CDR1 reads SGHDT; CDR2 reads YYEEEE. The V gene end was trimmed by 5 bases and the J gene end by 5 bases; junction bases not matched to a gene: 10.

This clonotype was seen only a few times. The V call is TRBV5-6, the J call TRBJ2-6, with D possibly being TRBD2 (6 bases). V was shortened by 3 bases and J by 0 bases, with 19 bases between the two germline ends. The germline V gene has CDR1 SGHDT and CDR2 YYEEEE. CDR3 length: 19 residues. CDR3 bases: TGTGCCAGCAGCTCCCTTCCGGGACTCTCCTTCTCTGGGGCCAACGTCCTGACTTTC. It is translated as CASSSLPGLSFSGANVLTF.

This clonotype was seen ten or more times. V gene TRBV24-1 combines with J gene TRBJ2-3, with TRBD1 matching over 8 bases. V shed 3 bases and J 4 bases; nucleotides not matched to a gene: 8. The CDR3 runs to 16 residues. Germline V CDR1 and CDR2: KGHDR, SFDVKD. The chain's CDR3 is CATSDGQGLLADTQYF. The CDR3 DNA follows: TGTGCCACCAGTGATGGACAGGGCCTACTCGCAGATACGCAGTATTTT.

This clonotype was counted a few times. The chain couples TRBV12-3 or TRBV12-4 to TRBJ2-3; D is possibly TRBD1 or TRBD2 (5 bases each). This CDR3 is built from 15 residues. The V and J ends lost 0 bases and 6 bases respectively, with 13 bases between them. CDR3 DNA: TGTGCCAGCAGTTTAGCGGGGGACCCACGGGATACGCAGTATTTT. It translates to CASSLAGDPRDTQYF.

The J gene is TRBJ1-1, the V gene TRBV7-6; TRBD1 agrees at 7 bases. Germline V CDR1 and CDR2: SGHVS, FNYEAQ. V shed 5 bases and J 4 bases; nucleotides not matched to a gene: 10. CDR3 length equals 15 residues. The CDR3 is CASSHSTGVITEAFF. The CDR3 DNA is TGTGCCAGCAGCCACTCAACAGGGGTGATCACTGAAGCTTTCTTT.

This clonotype was recorded at least ten times. In DNA form, the CDR3 reads TGTGCCAGCAGCTTAGCGGGACTGCTGGGGAACACCATATATTTT. It codes for CASSLAGLLGNTIYF. The chain carries TRBV7-9 and TRBJ1-3, with D possibly TRBD1 on 5 matching bases. Germline CDR1 is SEHNR and CDR2 is FQNEAQ (reference sequence). The CDR3 extends over 15 amino acids. V lost 0 bases and J 7 bases, leaving 13 bases between the germline ends.

This clonotype was seen at least ten times. This chain uses TRBV7-2 with TRBJ2-1; no clear D gene. This CDR3 is 14 amino acids long. Germline CDR1 and CDR2: SGHTA and FQGNSA. The V end was cut by 5 bases, the J end by 7 bases, with 15 bases between. CDR3 sequence: CASSDEPGRNEQFF. The CDR3 DNA reads as TGTGCCAGCAGCGACGAACCGGGTAGAAATGAGCAGTTCTTC. Full variable domain (outside the CDR3, taken from reference TRBV7-2 and TRBJ2-1): GAGVSQSPSNKVTEKGKDVELRCDPISGHTALYWYRQSLGQGLEFLIYFQGNSAPDKSGLPSDRFSAERTGGSVSTLTIQRTQQEDSAVYLCASSDEPGRNEQFFGPGTRLTVL.

The J gene is TRBJ1-1, the V gene TRBV6-2 or TRBV6-3; D gene ambiguous. V was trimmed by 3 bases and J by 1 base, leaving 6 bases between them. This CDR3 region has 13 residues. Germline CDR1 reads MNHEY; CDR2 reads SVGEGT. CDR3 loop: CASSYMKNTEAFF. The CDR3 DNA reads TGTGCCAGCAGTTATATGAAGAACACTGAAGCTTTCTTT.

The chain employs TRBV7-2 and TRBJ1-3; 10 bases line up with TRBD1. V shed 6 bases, J shed 4 bases, and the junction held 9 bases outside the gene matches. Germline loops: CDR1 SGHTA, CDR2 FQGNSA. The CDR3 loop spans 16 amino acids. DNA of the CDR3: TGTGCCAGCAGTCGTCGACAGGGGGCGCGGGGAAACACCATATATTTT. Its protein product is CASSRRQGARGNTIYF. Full variable domain (outside the CDR3, taken from reference TRBV7-2 and TRBJ1-3): GAGVSQSPSNKVTEKGKDVELRCDPISGHTALYWYRQSLGQGLEFLIYFQGNSAPDKSGLPSDRFSAERTGGSVSTLTIQRTQQEDSAVYLCASSRRQGARGNTIYFGEGSWLTVV.

This clonotype came up a few times. The chain is built from TRBV11-2 and TRBJ2-3; TRBD2 agrees at 13 bases. The CDR3 runs 18 residues. Germline trimming cut 4 bases from V and 0 bases from J; bases unmatched to any gene: 7. Germline V gives CDR1 SGHAT, CDR2 FQNNGV. CDR3 sequence (DNA): TGTGCCAGCAGCTCGGGACTAGCGGGATCGGGTAGCACAGATACGCAGTATTTT. It yields the protein CASSSGLAGSGSTDTQYF.